The clone carrying this T cell receptor beta chain turned up a few times. As yet, its antigen is unknown. The source of the sample is a study of T-cell reconstitution after alpha-beta-depleted transplantation in children. Study conclusions and caveats: Expanded clones from the graft, numbering several hundred, reportedly supplied alpha-beta T cells about two months after transplant. There were some patients whose high TCRbeta diversity at day 60 came from surviving recipient T cells and thymic progenitors. T-cell counts and diversity were attributed mostly to newly produced T cells one year after transplant.

Unique molecular identifiers tagged the TCRbeta library. In TCRdb, the PCR reads were re-called with MiXCR into one record per CDR3 protein. The sample holds 40,000 to 55,000 distinct CDR3 sequences, 5% to 6.5% seen once. CDR3 length equals 14 residues. Losses at the gene ends were 5 bases for V and 3 bases for J; bases not matched to a gene: 6. The germline CDR1 and CDR2 sequences are SEHNR and FQNEAQ (reference sequence). V usage is TRBV7-9 and J usage is TRBJ2-7; TRBD1 matches 8 bases. The sample in question was PBMCs, mostly from graft donor cells, obtained 60 days after TCRalphabeta/CD19-depleted stem cell transplant. The origin of this receptor is a female patient aged 2-15 years who had a stem cell transplant for aplastic anemia, so the T cells may come from the graft donor. The CDR3 region is CASSRTGPFYEQYF. CDR3 DNA sequence: TGTGCCAGCAGCCGGACAGGGCCCTTCTACGAGCAGTACTTC. The entire variable domain, with the rest obtained from reference TRBV7-9 and TRBJ2-7, is as follows: DTGVSQNPRHKITKRGQNVTFRCDPISEHNRLYWYRQTLGQGPEFLTYFQNEAQLEKSRLLSDRFSAERPKGSFSTLEIQRTEQGDSAMYLCASSRTGPFYEQYFGPGTRLTVT.